This entry lists 10 T cell receptor beta chains sequenced from one sample in a study of blood T cells in healthy people across ages. PCR was performed a second time for 7 to 11 cycles using a sample-barcoded 5' primer and a J-beta primer mix. A single record per CDR3 protein comes from TCRdb applying MiXCR to the 5' RACE reads. Of around 970,000 distinct CDR3 sequences in the sample, around 54% were seen once. The sample comprised blood. The origin of the receptors is a woman aged 55 to 70 in good health.

The chain carries TRBV18 and TRBJ2-5; D is undetermined. The length of the CDR3 is 13 residues. Trimming cost V 2 bases and J 10 bases, with 14 bases left between them. Germline CDR1 and CDR2: KGHSH and LQKENI. The CDR3 DNA is TGTGCCAGCTCACCAGACCAGCAAGGGATCCAGTACTTC. Residues: CASSPDQQGIQYF.

J is TRBJ1-4 and V is TRBV12-3 or TRBV12-4; D gene ambiguous. The V gene lost 3 bases and the J gene lost 8 bases, with 10 bases spanning the gap. The CDR3 is 13 amino acids. The CDR3 DNA follows: TGTGCCAGCAGTTTTCCGGGTCGGGAAAAACTGTTTTTT. It specifies CASSFPGREKLFF.

This clonotype has just a few counts. The chain links TRBV7-9 to TRBJ2-2; TRBD2 matches at 10 bases. The germline V gene has CDR1 SEHNR and CDR2 FQNEAQ (reference sequence). V trimming: 5 bases; J trimming: 7 bases; junction bases outside the gene matches: 7. The CDR3 extends over 15 amino acids. The CDR3 coding sequence is TGTGCCAGCAGCGGAGCGGGAGGGCCGATCGGGGAGCTGTTTTTT. Encoded protein: CASSGAGGPIGELFF.

The V and J genes are TRBV6-5 and TRBJ2-7, with TRBD1 as a possible D gene (5 bases). The CDR3 is 14 residues long. Germline CDR1 is MNHEY and CDR2 is SVGAGI. Trimming stripped 0 bases from V and 3 bases from J, with 9 bases between. The CDR3 sequence: CASSYSSQGYEQYF. In DNA form, the CDR3 reads TGTGCCAGCAGTTACTCTTCCCAGGGCTACGAGCAGTACTTC.

V and J are TRBV4-2 and TRBJ2-7; D not resolved. This CDR3 comprises 15 residues. V lost 0 bases to trimming and J lost 2 bases, with 11 bases between them. In germline, CDR1 is LGHNA, CDR2 YNFKEQ. The CDR3 is CASSQERFSPYEQYF. In DNA form, the CDR3 reads TGTGCCAGCAGCCAAGAAAGGTTTTCCCCCTACGAGCAGTACTTC.

The rearrangement joins TRBV12-3 or TRBV12-4 to TRBJ2-1, with D perhaps matching TRBD1 or TRBD2 (5 bases each). This CDR3 contains 14 residues. V was clipped by 2 bases and J by 6 bases, with 11 bases between them. This chain's CDR3 is CASSLKGPTNEQFF. CDR3 DNA sequence: TGTGCCAGCAGTTTAAAGGGACCAACCAATGAGCAGTTCTTC.

The chain recombines TRBV7-2 with TRBJ1-2; unclear D gene. Germline CDR1 SGHTA, CDR2 FQGNSA. V shed 3 bases and J shed 7 bases, with 9 bases lying between them. The length of the CDR3 is 12 residues. CDR3 protein: CASSLVISGYTF. CDR3 coding DNA: TGTGCCAGCAGCTTGGTTATAAGTGGCTACACCTTC.

The chain recombines TRBV7-9 with TRBJ2-5; 11 nucleotides line up with TRBD1. Germline CDR1 reads SEHNR; CDR2 reads FQNEAQ (reference sequence). The CDR3 consists of 16 residues. Trimming at V came to 4 bases and at J to 11 bases, leaving 15 bases not matched to a gene. CDR3 coding DNA: TGTGCCAGCAGCTCGCAACAACGGGACAGGGGGTCAGTGCAGTACTTC. Amino acids: CASSSQQRDRGSVQYF.

The chain links TRBV2 to TRBJ2-3; D could derive from TRBD1 or TRBD2 (5 bases each). V was clipped by 4 bases and J by 4 bases, with 9 bases between them. CDR3 size: 13 residues. The V gene's germline CDR1 is SNHLY and CDR2 FYNNEI. The CDR3 coding sequence is TGTGCCAGCAGTGGCCGGGGACCAGATACGCAGTATTTT. Protein product: CASSGRGPDTQYF.

This clonotype turned up a few times. J is TRBJ1-5 and V is TRBV20-1; D call uncertain. The CDR3 contains 15 residues. Looked up from germline, CDR1 is DFQATT and CDR2 is SNEGSKA (reference sequence). Trimming pared 0 bases from V and 5 bases from J, leaving 14 bases between. This CDR3 is CSARDLGQRYQPQHF. CDR3 DNA: TGCAGTGCTAGAGATCTTGGGCAGCGGTATCAGCCCCAGCATTTT.